This is a list of T cell receptor beta chains from one sample in a study of blood T cell repertoires in COVID-19. The repertoire was sequenced with immunoSEQ multiplex PCR; TCRdb's copy has only in-frame clones and lacks some. The profile shows about 100,000 clones, 85% of them singletons. The material sequenced was peripheral blood. Every receptor here comes from a man aged 45-60 years with active or convalescent COVID-19. Both conserved end residues are part of each CDR3. The order of the fields is D gene, V gene, J gene, clone size, CDR3 DNA, CDR3 protein. The D gene is left open where the match is weak. The size field is filled for only some rows; it gives once, few, many or a size class.

D gene: TRBD2; V gene: TRBV3-1/TRBV3-2; J gene: TRBJ2-1; clone size: NA; CDR3 DNA: TGTGCCAGCAGTCCTACTAGCGGGAGCCCGCATGAGCAGTTCTTC; CDR3 protein: CASSPTSGSPHEQFF
D gene: TRBD1; V gene: TRBV4-1; J gene: TRBJ2-3; clone size: NA; CDR3 DNA: TGCGCCAGCAGCCGACAGACAGGGACCACAGATACGCAGTATTTT; CDR3 protein: CASSRQTGTTDTQYF
D gene: TRBD1; V gene: TRBV5-6; J gene: TRBJ2-7; clone size: NA; CDR3 DNA: TGTGCCAGCAGCGTATCGGACAGGGGGAGAGAGTACGAGCAGTACTTC; CDR3 protein: CASSVSDRGREYEQYF
D gene: TRBD1; V gene: TRBV2; J gene: TRBJ2-5; clone size: NA; CDR3 DNA: TGTGCCAGCAGTGAGGTCGGACAGGGATTGGAGACCCAGTACTTC; CDR3 protein: CASSEVGQGLETQYF
D gene: NA; V gene: TRBV7-3; J gene: TRBJ2-1; clone size: NA; CDR3 DNA: TGTGCCAGCAGCCTCCAGGGGGCGGGAGAATGGAATGAGCAGTTCTTC; CDR3 protein: CASSLQGAGEWNEQFF
D gene: NA; V gene: TRBV7-9; J gene: TRBJ1-2; clone size: NA; CDR3 DNA: TGTGCCAGCAGCTTAGTCGGGGGTGACTATGGCTACACCTTC; CDR3 protein: CASSLVGGDYGYTF
D gene: NA; V gene: TRBV29-1; J gene: TRBJ1-2; clone size: NA; CDR3 DNA: TGCAGCGTTGAAAGAGTTTCTGGCTACACCTTC; CDR3 protein: CSVERVSGYTF
D gene: TRBD1; V gene: TRBV2; J gene: TRBJ1-1; clone size: once; CDR3 DNA: TGTGCCAGCACCCGGGACAGGTCGGTGGCTGAAGCTTTCTTT; CDR3 protein: CASTRDRSVAEAFF
D gene: NA; V gene: TRBV28; J gene: TRBJ1-2; clone size: NA; CDR3 DNA: TGTGCCAGCAGTCCAGGGGTTTATGGCTACACCTTC; CDR3 protein: CASSPGVYGYTF
D gene: NA; V gene: TRBV30; J gene: TRBJ2-2; clone size: NA; CDR3 DNA: TGTGCCTGGTCCAGGGTTTACACCGGGGAGCTGTTTTTT; CDR3 protein: CAWSRVYTGELFF
D gene: NA; V gene: TRBV9; J gene: TRBJ2-1; clone size: NA; CDR3 DNA: TGTGCCAGCAGCGTGGAGGGAGGCGAGCAGTTCTTC; CDR3 protein: CASSVEGGEQFF
D gene: NA; V gene: TRBV2; J gene: TRBJ1-1; clone size: NA; CDR3 DNA: TGTGCCAGCAGTCGGGACATAAACACTGAAGCTTTCTTT; CDR3 protein: CASSRDINTEAFF
D gene: NA; V gene: TRBV6-5; J gene: TRBJ1-5; clone size: NA; CDR3 DNA: TGTGCCAGCAGTTACATGTCCGGGGTTGGGCCCCAGCATTTT; CDR3 protein: CASSYMSGVGPQHF
D gene: TRBD1; V gene: TRBV6-5; J gene: TRBJ2-1; clone size: NA; CDR3 DNA: TGTGCCAGCCCGAAGGGACAGGAGTTTTACAATGAGCAGTTCTTC; CDR3 protein: CASPKGQEFYNEQFF
D gene: NA; V gene: TRBV3-1/TRBV3-2; J gene: TRBJ1-2; clone size: NA; CDR3 DNA: TGTGCCAGCAGCCAAGCAGGGTATAATGGCTACACCTTC; CDR3 protein: CASSQAGYNGYTF
D gene: NA; V gene: TRBV15; J gene: TRBJ2-5; clone size: NA; CDR3 DNA: TGTGCCACCAGCAGAGATTTAAACGGAGAGACCCAGTACTTC; CDR3 protein: CATSRDLNGETQYF
D gene: TRBD2; V gene: TRBV5-4; J gene: TRBJ2-1; clone size: NA; CDR3 DNA: TGTGCCAGCAGTACTAGCGGGAGGCCCGGCTCCTACAATGAGCAGTTCTTC; CDR3 protein: CASSTSGRPGSYNEQFF
D gene: TRBD2; V gene: TRBV7-9; J gene: TRBJ2-7; clone size: few; CDR3 DNA: TGTGCCAGCAGCCAATGGCTAGCGGGAGCGGGATACGAGCAGTACTTC; CDR3 protein: CASSQWLAGAGYEQYF
D gene: NA; V gene: TRBV30; J gene: TRBJ1-2; clone size: NA; CDR3 DNA: TGTGCCTGGACTAGGGAGAACTATGGCTACACCTTC; CDR3 protein: CAWTRENYGYTF
D gene: TRBD1; V gene: TRBV30; J gene: TRBJ1-4; clone size: few; CDR3 DNA: TGTGCCTGGAGTGGACAGGACAGGGGGCCCGAAAAACTGTTTTTT; CDR3 protein: CAWSGQDRGPEKLFF
D gene: TRBD1; V gene: TRBV10-3; J gene: TRBJ1-2; clone size: NA; CDR3 DNA: TGTGCCACCCAACCGTCTCCGGGACAGGGGGTTTTCTATGGCTACACCTTC; CDR3 protein: CATQPSPGQGVFYGYTF
D gene: NA; V gene: TRBV11-3; J gene: TRBJ2-5; clone size: NA; CDR3 DNA: TGTGCCAGCAGTCGGGGAGAGGACCCTCAAGAGACCCAGTACTTC; CDR3 protein: CASSRGEDPQETQYF
D gene: NA; V gene: TRBV28; J gene: TRBJ1-4; clone size: NA; CDR3 DNA: TGTGCCAGCAGACAGGGAACTAATGAAAAACTGTTTTTT; CDR3 protein: CASRQGTNEKLFF
D gene: NA; V gene: TRBV5-5; J gene: TRBJ1-4; clone size: few; CDR3 DNA: TGTGCCAGCAGCTTGGACAGGAATGAAAAACTGTTTTTT; CDR3 protein: CASSLDRNEKLFF
D gene: TRBD1; V gene: TRBV2; J gene: TRBJ1-2; clone size: NA; CDR3 DNA: TGTGCCAGCAGTGAGTCAGGGGGCGGGAACTATGGCTACACCTTC; CDR3 protein: CASSESGGGNYGYTF
D gene: TRBD1; V gene: TRBV5-1; J gene: TRBJ1-5; clone size: NA; CDR3 DNA: TGCGCCAGCAGCTTTGGTGGGGACAGCGCCCAGCATTTT; CDR3 protein: CASSFGGDSAQHF
D gene: TRBD2; V gene: TRBV5-4; J gene: TRBJ2-2; clone size: NA; CDR3 DNA: TGTGCCAGCAGCCCGGGACTAGCGGGAGGGCGGGGCACCGGGGAGCTGTTTTTT; CDR3 protein: CASSPGLAGGRGTGELFF
D gene: TRBD1; V gene: TRBV11-3; J gene: TRBJ1-5; clone size: NA; CDR3 DNA: TGTGCCAGCAGCCCCGGACAGGGGGAAAGTCAGCCCCAGCATTTT; CDR3 protein: CASSPGQGESQPQHF
D gene: NA; V gene: TRBV28; J gene: TRBJ1-1; clone size: NA; CDR3 DNA: TGTGCCAGCAGAGTTGAGGGGGGGCTGGACACTGAAGCTTTCTTT; CDR3 protein: CASRVEGGLDTEAFF
D gene: NA; V gene: TRBV27; J gene: TRBJ1-1; clone size: few; CDR3 DNA: TGTGCCAGCAGCCGGTCGGGGGGGAGGACTGAAGCTTTCTTT; CDR3 protein: CASSRSGGRTEAFF
D gene: TRBD1; V gene: TRBV5-8; J gene: TRBJ1-4; clone size: NA; CDR3 DNA: TGTGCCAGCAGCTCACAGGGGGGTACTGAAAAACTGTTTTTT; CDR3 protein: CASSSQGGTEKLFF
D gene: TRBD2; V gene: TRBV24-1; J gene: TRBJ2-3; clone size: once; CDR3 DNA: TGTGCCACCAGTGAGACCGGGAGGGGACTAAGCACAGATACGCAGTATTTT; CDR3 protein: CATSETGRGLSTDTQYF
D gene: TRBD2; V gene: TRBV5-4; J gene: TRBJ2-7; clone size: NA; CDR3 DNA: TGTGCCAGCAGCTTTGAGGCGGGAGTCGGGCACGAGCAGTACTTC; CDR3 protein: CASSFEAGVGHEQYF
D gene: NA; V gene: TRBV3-1/TRBV3-2; J gene: TRBJ1-1; clone size: NA; CDR3 DNA: TGTGCCAGCAGCCAACAGGGGATGAACACTGAAGCTTTCTTT; CDR3 protein: CASSQQGMNTEAFF
D gene: TRBD2; V gene: TRBV24-1; J gene: TRBJ2-1; clone size: NA; CDR3 DNA: TGTGCCACCAGTGATCACTTAGCGGGAGCTTCATACAATGAGCAGTTCTTC; CDR3 protein: CATSDHLAGASYNEQFF
D gene: TRBD1; V gene: TRBV5-1; J gene: TRBJ1-2; clone size: NA; CDR3 DNA: TGCGCCAGCAGCTTGGGGGACAGGGGATATGGCTACACCTTC; CDR3 protein: CASSLGDRGYGYTF
D gene: NA; V gene: TRBV12-3/TRBV12-4; J gene: TRBJ1-1; clone size: NA; CDR3 DNA: TGTGCCAGCAGGATCAGGGTCGCCTCTGAAGCTTTCTTT; CDR3 protein: CASRIRVASEAFF
D gene: TRBD1; V gene: TRBV19; J gene: TRBJ2-7; clone size: NA; CDR3 DNA: TGTGCCAGTAGTTTCCGGGACAGGGCCTCCTACGAGCAGTACTTC; CDR3 protein: CASSFRDRASYEQYF
D gene: TRBD1; V gene: TRBV18; J gene: TRBJ2-5; clone size: once; CDR3 DNA: TGTGCCAGCTCATCCAGGGGGACCTCTGAGACCCAGTACTTC; CDR3 protein: CASSSRGTSETQYF
D gene: NA; V gene: TRBV19; J gene: TRBJ1-1; clone size: once; CDR3 DNA: TGTGCCAGCCGCGATCCTATGAACACTGAAGCTTTCTTT; CDR3 protein: CASRDPMNTEAFF